Listed here are 6 T cell receptor beta chains from one sample, sequenced in a study of Graves' ophthalmopathy and Graves' hyperthyroidism. The authors amplified TCR beta CDR3 regions from RNA transcripts. First-round RT-PCR used HTBI primers; second-round multiplex PCR followed. TCRdb analysed the multiplex PCR reads with MiXCR anew, one entry per CDR3 protein. Among hundreds of thousands of distinct CDR3 sequences listed, about 24% were seen once. The sequenced material came from peripheral blood. These receptors came from a woman between 18 and 30 years old with stable Graves' hyperthyroidism. Some clones in this sample may be carry-over from other donors' samples.

This clonotype was observed at least ten times. The chain combines TRBV20-1 with TRBJ1-1; D is possibly TRBD1 (5 bases). CDR1 is DFQATT, CDR2 SNEGSKA, per germline (reference sequence). V was trimmed by 0 bases and J by 2 bases, leaving 16 bases between them. The CDR3 spans 16 residues. CDR3 in amino acids: CSARDTWGRGNTEAFF. As DNA, the CDR3 is TGCAGTGCTAGAGATACGTGGGGAAGGGGAAACACTGAAGCTTTCTTT.

The sample holds many counts of this clonotype. V and J are TRBV6-1 and TRBJ1-6, with D possibly TRBD1 on 6 matching bases. The germline gives CDR1 MNHNS, CDR2 SASEGT. Trimming stripped 10 bases from V and 4 bases from J, with 11 bases between. The CDR3 length is 13 residues. The CDR3 loop is CATRDNYNSPLHF. In DNA, the CDR3 is TGTGCCACCCGGGACAATTATAATTCACCCCTCCACTTT.

There are a few counts of this clonotype. This chain uses TRBV12-3 or TRBV12-4 with TRBJ1-1; no firm D call. V was cut by 3 bases and J by 0 bases, with 11 bases left in between. The CDR3 covers 15 residues. Written as DNA, the CDR3 is TGTGCCAGCAGTTTCCGGTCCGGACTGAACACTGAAGCTTTCTTT. This sequence encodes CASSFRSGLNTEAFF.

This clonotype came up many times. The chain recombines TRBV20-1 with TRBJ1-5; D uncertain. Trimming pared 3 bases from V and 1 base from J, leaving 7 bases between. Germline CDR1 reads DFQATT; CDR2 reads SNEGSKA (reference sequence). The CDR3 has 13 amino acids. The CDR3 nucleotides are TGCAGTGCTAGTATTGAAAGCAATCAGCCCCAGCATTTT. Translated, it gives CSASIESNQPQHF.

This clonotype was recorded many times. This chain uses TRBV28 with TRBJ1-5, with D uncertain. Germline V gene sequence: CDR1 MDHEN, CDR2 SYDVKM. The CDR3 length is 15 residues. The V and J ends lost 4 bases and 0 bases respectively, with 10 bases between them. This CDR3 reads CASSSSQLSNQPQHF. In nucleotides, the CDR3 is TGTGCCAGCAGTTCCTCACAGCTTAGCAATCAGCCCCAGCATTTT.

This clonotype was seen many times. This rearrangement joins TRBV6-2 or TRBV6-3 to TRBJ1-5; tentative D call: TRBD1 (5 bases). Trimming stripped 10 bases from V and 0 bases from J, with 7 bases between. This CDR3 comprises 12 residues. In germline, CDR1 is MNHEY, CDR2 SVGEGT. CDR3 coding DNA: TGTGCCACCGGGGGTAGCAATCAGCCCCAGCATTTT. The encoded protein is CATGGSNQPQHF.